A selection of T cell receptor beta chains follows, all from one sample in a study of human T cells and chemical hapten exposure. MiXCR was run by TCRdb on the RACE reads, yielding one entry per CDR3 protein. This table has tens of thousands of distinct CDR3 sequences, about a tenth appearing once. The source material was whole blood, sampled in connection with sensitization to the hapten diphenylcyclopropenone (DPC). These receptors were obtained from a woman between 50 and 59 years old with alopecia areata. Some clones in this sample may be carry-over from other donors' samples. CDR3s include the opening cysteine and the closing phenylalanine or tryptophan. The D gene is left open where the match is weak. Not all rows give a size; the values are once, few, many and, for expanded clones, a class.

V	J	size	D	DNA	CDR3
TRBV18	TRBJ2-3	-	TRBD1	TGTGCCAGCTCACCGATCCAGGGGGCCAGAGATACGCAGTATTTT	CASSPIQGARDTQYF
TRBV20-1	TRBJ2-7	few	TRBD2	TGCAGTGCTAGACTAATACCGGGAGCTCGAGCGGGAGAGCAGTACTTC	CSARLIPGARAGEQYF
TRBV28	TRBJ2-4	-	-	TGTGCCAGCATTCCCACCCCCGGGACCGCCAAAAACATTCAGTACTTC	CASIPTPGTAKNIQYF
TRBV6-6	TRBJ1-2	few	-	TGTGCCAGCAGCCCTACCAGGGAAGGTGGCCATGGCTACACCTTC	CASSPTREGGHGYTF
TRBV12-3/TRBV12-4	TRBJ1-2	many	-	TGTGCCAGCAGTTTAAGGCGCATCCCGTCCGGCTACACCTTC	CASSLRRIPSGYTF
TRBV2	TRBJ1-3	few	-	TGTGCCAGCAGGCAAGGGACCCTAGGAGGAAACACCATATATTTT	CASRQGTLGGNTIYF
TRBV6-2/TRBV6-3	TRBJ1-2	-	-	TGTGCCAGCAGTCAAGGGGCGGACTATGGCTACACCTTC	CASSQGADYGYTF
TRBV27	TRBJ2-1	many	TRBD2	TGTGCCAGCAGAACTAGCGGGAGTTACAATGAGCAGTTCTTC	CASRTSGSYNEQFF
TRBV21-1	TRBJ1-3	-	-	TGTGCCAGCAGCAAAGCGGGGGGCGGCGATTCTGGAAACACCATATATTTT	CASSKAGGGDSGNTIYF
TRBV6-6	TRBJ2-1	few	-	TGTGCCAGCAGGGTGGGGAATGAGCAGTTCTTC	CASRVGNEQFF
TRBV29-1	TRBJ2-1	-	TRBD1	TGCAGCGTTGAGAGTGTGGGACAGGGTGGCCACAATGAGCAGTTCTTC	CSVESVGQGGHNEQFF
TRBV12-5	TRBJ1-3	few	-	TGTGCTAGTGGTGAGGGGATAGGGGCTGGAAACACCATATATTTT	CASGEGIGAGNTIYF
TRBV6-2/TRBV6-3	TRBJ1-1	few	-	TGTGCCAGCAGTTCATCCGGGACAAGGGCTTTCTTT	CASSSSGTRAFF
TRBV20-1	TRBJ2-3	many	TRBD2	TGCAGTCTGACTAGCGGGAGGGCGAATACGCAGTATTTT	CSLTSGRANTQYF
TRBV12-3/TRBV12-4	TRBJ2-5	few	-	TGTGCCAGCAGTTTCACCGGGACCCAGTACTTC	CASSFTGTQYF
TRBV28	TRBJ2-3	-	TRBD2	TGTGCCAGCAGGACCGGGACTAGCAGCACAGATACGCAGTATTTT	CASRTGTSSTDTQYF
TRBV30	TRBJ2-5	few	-	TGTGCCTGGGGGCCGAAGACCCAGTACTTC	CAWGPKTQYF
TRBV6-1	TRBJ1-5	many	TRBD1	TGTGCCAGCAGTGGCGGGACAGGGGCGGTAAAGCCCCAGCATTTT	CASSGGTGAVKPQHF
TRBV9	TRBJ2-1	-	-	TGTGCCAGCACTAGGCGGGATGAGCAGTTCTTC	CASTRRDEQFF
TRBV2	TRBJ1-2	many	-	TGTGCCAGCTCCATCGGGACGGCCTATGGCTACACCTTC	CASSIGTAYGYTF
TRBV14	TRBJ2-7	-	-	TGTGCCAGCAGCCCTCTGGGCACTGCCATAACCTACGAGCAGTACTTC	CASSPLGTAITYEQYF
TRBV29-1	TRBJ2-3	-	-	TGCAGCGTTGATTCCGGAGATACGCAGTATTTT	CSVDSGDTQYF
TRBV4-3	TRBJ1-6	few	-	TGCGCCAGCAGCCAAGGCGGGGGCCTGAATTCACCCCTCCACTTT	CASSQGGGLNSPLHF
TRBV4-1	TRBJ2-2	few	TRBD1	TGCGCCAGCAGCCACCCGGGACAGGGTACCGGGGAGCTGTTTTTT	CASSHPGQGTGELFF
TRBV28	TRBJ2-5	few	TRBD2	TGTGCCAGCAGTTCCGGGACTAGCGGCCAAGAGACCCAGTACTTC	CASSSGTSGQETQYF
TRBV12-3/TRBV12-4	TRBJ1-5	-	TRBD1	TGTGCCGGCAGTTTAGGTGGGGACAGCTATTATCAGCCCCAGCATTTT	CAGSLGGDSYYQPQHF
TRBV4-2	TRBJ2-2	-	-	TGTGCCAGCAGCCAAGAAAAGCTGCGACAAAACACCGGGGAGCTGTTTTTT	CASSQEKLRQNTGELFF
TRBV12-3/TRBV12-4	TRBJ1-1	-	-	TGTGCCAGCAGTTTTGGAGAGAACACTGAAGCTTTCTTT	CASSFGENTEAFF
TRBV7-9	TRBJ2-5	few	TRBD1	TGTGCCAGCAGTCCCCAGGGGGTCAACAGGTACTTC	CASSPQGVNRYF
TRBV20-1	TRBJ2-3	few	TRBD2	TGCAGTGCTAGAGAAGCGCGGAATAGCGGGCAGACGCAGTATTTT	CSAREARNSGQTQYF
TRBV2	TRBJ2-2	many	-	TGTGCCAGCAATTCTAGAACCGGGGAGCTGTTTTTT	CASNSRTGELFF
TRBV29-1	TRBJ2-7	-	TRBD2	TGCAGCGTTGAAGTCCTAGCGGGAGCACCCTACGAGCAGTACTTC	CSVEVLAGAPYEQYF
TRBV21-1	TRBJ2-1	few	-	TGTGCCAGCTGGGGCAGCTCTTACAATGAGCAGTTCTTC	CASWGSSYNEQFF
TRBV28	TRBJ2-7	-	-	TGTGCCAGCAGCCTAATCACACCCTACGAGCAGTACTTC	CASSLITPYEQYF
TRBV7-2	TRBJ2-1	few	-	TGTGCCAGCAGCCTCCGGGATCCGTCCTACAATGAGCAGTTCTTC	CASSLRDPSYNEQFF
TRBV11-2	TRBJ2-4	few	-	TGTGCCAGCAGCTTAGGCGCCGTCCCGAACATTCAGTACTTC	CASSLGAVPNIQYF
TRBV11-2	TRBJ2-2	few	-	TGTGCCAGCAGCCTAACCTTTACCGGGGAGCTGTTTTTT	CASSLTFTGELFF
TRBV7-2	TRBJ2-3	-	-	TGTGCCAGCAGCTCCACTAACACAGATACGCAGTATTTT	CASSSTNTDTQYF
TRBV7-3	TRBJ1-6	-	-	TGTGCCAGCAGCACCAGGGCGTTCGAATCACCCCTCCACTTT	CASSTRAFESPLHF
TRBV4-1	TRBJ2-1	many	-	TGCGCCAGCAGCCCGCCCCGAAGTTTTCGCGGGACGGGAAAAAATGAGCAGTTCTTC	CASSPPRSFRGTGKNEQFF
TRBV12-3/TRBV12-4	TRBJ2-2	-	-	TGTGCCAGCAGTAGGGACGCCTCCGGGGAGCTGTTTTTT	CASSRDASGELFF
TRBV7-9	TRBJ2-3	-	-	TGTGCCAGCAGCTCCGAGGGGTTAGAAACCTTCGCAGATACGCAGTATTTT	CASSSEGLETFADTQYF